This TCR beta chain was captured in a study of blood T cell repertoires in COVID-19. About the research overall: The study drew acute and convalescent COVID-19 samples from the United States, Italy and Spain.

V lost 0 bases to trimming and J lost 4 bases; unmatched junction nucleotides: 2. From germline, CDR1 is SGHRS and CDR2 YFSETQ. The CDR3 covers 16 residues. TCRdb's table, derived via immunoSEQ multiplex PCR, lists solely in-frame clones and lacks some. This sample has about 100,000 clones, with around nine tenths found just once. The TCR comes from a man aged 55-75 years with acute or convalescent COVID-19. Input material: peripheral blood. The rearrangement links TRBV5-1 to TRBJ2-4, with 12 bases lining up with TRBD2. CDR3 sequence reads: CASSLELAGGKNIQYF. The DNA of the CDR3 is TGCGCCAGCAGCTTGGAGCTAGCGGGAGGGAAAAACATTCAGTACTTC.